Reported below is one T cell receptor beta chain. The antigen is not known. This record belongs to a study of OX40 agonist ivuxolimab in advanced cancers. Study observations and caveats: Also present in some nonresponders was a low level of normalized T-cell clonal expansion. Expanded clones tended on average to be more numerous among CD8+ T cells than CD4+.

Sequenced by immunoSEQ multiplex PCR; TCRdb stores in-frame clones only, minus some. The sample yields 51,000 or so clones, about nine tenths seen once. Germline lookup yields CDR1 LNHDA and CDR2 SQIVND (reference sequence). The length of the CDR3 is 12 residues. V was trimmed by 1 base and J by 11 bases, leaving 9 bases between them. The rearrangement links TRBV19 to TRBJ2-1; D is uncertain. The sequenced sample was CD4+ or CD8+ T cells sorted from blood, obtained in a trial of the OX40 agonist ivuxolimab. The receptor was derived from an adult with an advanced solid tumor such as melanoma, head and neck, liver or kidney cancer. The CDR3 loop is CASSIGGVQQFF. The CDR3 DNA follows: TGTGCCAGTAGTATAGGTGGGGTTCAGCAGTTCTTC.